Below, 24 T cell receptor beta chains from the same sample are listed, as sequenced in a study of TIL therapy for anti-PD-1-resistant metastatic lung cancer. The time point denotes: pre-treatment sample, taken before nivolumab and TIL therapy. Most excised metastases sampled were pleural nodules or supraclavicular lymph nodes. The immunoSEQ assay was v3. Sequenced by immunoSEQ multiplex PCR; TCRdb stores in-frame clones only, minus some. The sample holds about 100,000 clones; less than 70% are singletons and the top ten take 9.5% to 13%. Material: tumor tissue, obtained at baseline. Receptors originate from a person aged 30 to 80 with non-small cell lung cancer.

This sequence joins TRBV7-9 and TRBJ2-2; D may be TRBD1 or TRBD2 (6 bases each). The CDR3 is 15 residues long. Germline V gene data show CDR1 as SEHNR and CDR2 as FQNEAQ (reference sequence). Trimming removed 11 bases at V and 1 base at J, with 17 bases between. CDR3: CAGQRGEWNTGELFF. CDR3 sequence (DNA): TGTGCCGGCCAGAGGGGGGAGTGGAACACCGGGGAGCTGTTTTTT.

The chain couples TRBV20-1 to TRBJ2-3; D gene ambiguous. Trimming pared 4 bases from V and 6 bases from J, leaving 8 bases between. This CDR3 region has 11 residues. Germline assignment: CDR1 DFQATT and CDR2 SNEGSKA (reference sequence). The DNA of the CDR3 is TGCAGTGCTATACTCGGGGATACGCAGTATTTT. Translation: CSAILGDTQYF.

This clone was observed once. The chain couples TRBV28 to TRBJ1-6, with no clear D. Trimming took 6 bases from V and 0 from J, leaving 6 bases between them. In germline, CDR1 is MDHEN, CDR2 SYDVKM. The length of the CDR3 is 14 residues. CDR3 amino acids: CASSTYSYNSPLHF. CDR3 in DNA: TGTGCCAGCAGCACCTACTCCTATAATTCACCCCTCCACTTT.

This clone was picked up a small number of times. The chain links TRBV7-3 to TRBJ1-5; D uncertain. Trimming shortened V by 2 bases and J by 1 base, and 3 bases separated the two germline ends. The V gene's germline CDR1 is SGHTA and CDR2 FQGTGA. This CDR3 is built from 13 residues. Here the CDR3 reads CASSLQSNQPQHF. The CDR3 DNA sequence: TGTGCCAGCAGCTTACAAAGCAATCAGCCCCAGCATTTT.

This clone was recorded a few times. This same CDR3 is encoded by further DNA sequences in the sample. This chain joins TRBV2 and TRBJ2-1; D call uncertain. Germline lookup yields CDR1 SNHLY and CDR2 FYNNEI. The CDR3 covers 13 residues. V was shortened by 7 bases and J by 0 bases, with 7 bases between the two germline ends. The CDR3, as DNA: TGTGCCAGCATCCAGGACTCCTACAATGAGCAGTTCTTC. This encodes CASIQDSYNEQFF.

The V gene is TRBV15, the J gene TRBJ2-7; D unclear. The V gene lost 3 bases and the J gene lost 4 bases, with 7 bases spanning the gap. The CDR3 spans 12 residues. In germline, CDR1 is LNHNV, CDR2 YYDKDF (reference sequence). Written as DNA, the CDR3 is TGTGCCACCAGCAGGGGATCTTACGAGCAGTACTTC. Protein: CATSRGSYEQYF.

This clone was counted between two and nine times. V is TRBV5-6 and J is TRBJ2-3; D gene uncertain. The length of the CDR3 is 11 residues. Trimming took off 4 bases at V and 3 bases at J, with 3 bases between the two ends. Germline-derived CDR1 and CDR2 are SGHDT and YYEEEE. CDR3 coding DNA: TGTGCCAGCAGCGTAACAGATACGCAGTATTTT. Amino acids: CASSVTDTQYF.

The rearrangement joins TRBV18 to TRBJ2-3; D perhaps matches TRBD2 (6 bases). The CDR3 spans 16 residues. Germline-derived CDR1 and CDR2 are KGHSH and LQKENI. Trimming shortened V by 3 bases and J by 0 bases, and 13 bases separated the two germline ends. DNA for the CDR3: TGTGCCAGCTCACCTGGTGGAGGAGGGAGCACAGATACGCAGTATTTT. As protein: CASSPGGGGSTDTQYF.

This clone was detected only a few times. The chain links TRBV7-2 to TRBJ1-2; D gene ambiguous. The CDR3 length is 13 residues. V gave up 5 bases and J gave up 2 bases, with 9 bases separating them. Per the germline V gene, CDR1 is SGHTA and CDR2 is FQGNSA. The CDR3 protein is CASSPVLNYGYTF. CDR3 nucleotides: TGTGCCAGCAGCCCCGTATTAAACTATGGCTACACCTTC.

This rearrangement joins TRBV9 to TRBJ2-6; possibly TRBD2 for D (6 bases). CDR1 SGDLS and CDR2 YYNGEE come from the germline V gene. Trimming left V 3 bases short and J 0 bases short, with 10 bases between. The CDR3 is 16 amino acids. The CDR3: CASSGGLSSGANVLTF. The CDR3 DNA is TGTGCCAGCAGCGGGGGACTGAGCTCTGGGGCCAACGTCCTGACTTTC.

The rearrangement joins TRBV7-6 to TRBJ2-3, with D unresolved. V shed 4 bases and J shed 0 bases, with 2 bases lying between them. CDR3 size: 12 residues. The V gene's germline CDR1 is SGHVS and CDR2 FNYEAQ. CDR3 nucleotide sequence: TGTGCCAGCAGCTCGAGCACAGATACGCAGTATTTT. It specifies CASSSSTDTQYF.

The chain carries TRBV7-2 and TRBJ1-3, with 10 bases fitting TRBD1. Looked up from germline, CDR1 is SGHTA and CDR2 is FQGNSA. This CDR3 has 14 amino acids. V trimming: 5 bases; J trimming: 6 bases; junction bases outside the gene matches: 4. CDR3 DNA sequence: TGTGCCAGCAGCCTAGGGACAGGGGTAAACACCATATATTTT. Protein: CASSLGTGVNTIYF.

The chain links TRBV10-2 to TRBJ2-7, with TRBD2 matching over 9 bases. The V segment lost 3 bases and the J segment 4 bases; nucleotides outside the gene matches: 4. CDR3 size: 14 residues. Germline loops: CDR1 WSHSY, CDR2 SAAADI. DNA for the CDR3: TGCGCCAGCAGTGAATTAGCGGGAGAGTACGAGCAGTACTTC. The encoded protein is CASSELAGEYEQYF.

This clone was counted only a few times. The chain joins TRBV6-2 or TRBV6-3 to TRBJ1-5; D remains unclear. This CDR3 has 14 amino acids. Germline V gene data show CDR1 as MNHEY and CDR2 as SVGEGT. Deletions cut 5 bases from V and 2 bases from J, with 10 bases between. This CDR3 is CASSGAGGNQPQHF. CDR3 DNA: TGTGCCAGCAGTGGAGCTGGGGGCAATCAGCCCCAGCATTTT.

This clone was observed a handful of times. The CDR3 protein is CASSFTGGDTEAFF. CDR3 nucleotides: TGTGCCAGCAGCTTTACAGGGGGGGACACTGAAGCTTTCTTT. This sequence joins TRBV5-6 and TRBJ1-1; 8 bases are shared with TRBD1. Germline V lookup: CDR1 SGHDT, CDR2 YYEEEE. The CDR3 contains 14 residues. Trimming cost V 2 bases and J 3 bases; bases outside gene matches: 3.

The J gene is TRBJ1-1, the V gene TRBV6-5; D call uncertain. Germline CDR1 is MNHEY and CDR2 is SVGAGI. V shed 0 bases and J shed 0 bases, with 11 bases lying between them. The CDR3 has 16 residues. CDR3 residues: CASSYSSGSMNTEAFF. As DNA, the CDR3 is TGTGCCAGCAGTTACTCGTCGGGCAGTATGAACACTGAAGCTTTCTTT.

This clone was detected only once. The chain employs TRBV28 and TRBJ2-1; perhaps D is TRBD1 or TRBD2 (6 bases each). The germline V gene has CDR1 MDHEN and CDR2 SYDVKM. Trimming took 10 bases from V and 12 from J, leaving 22 bases between them. The length of the CDR3 is 13 residues. As DNA, the CDR3 is TGTGCCACCAACGGGGGCATACAAGGGGGGCAGTTCTTC. The encoded protein is CATNGGIQGGQFF. Full variable domain (outside the CDR3, taken from reference TRBV28 and TRBJ2-1): DVKVTQSSRYLVKRTGEKVFLECVQDMDHENMFWYRQDPGLGLRLIYFSYDVKMKEKGDIPEGYSVSREKKERFSLILESASTNQTSMYLCATNGGIQGGQFFGPGTRLTVL.

Of note for this clone: This sample includes further DNA sequences coding for the same CDR3. V usage is TRBV28 and J usage is TRBJ2-7, with unresolved D. CDR1 is MDHEN and CDR2 is SYDVKM in the germline V gene. Between the trimmed V and J ends, which lost 3 bases and 3 bases, there was a span of 6 bases. This CDR3 has 12 amino acids. CDR3 sequence reads: CASSLPSYEQYF. The CDR3 DNA sequence: TGTGCCAGCAGTTTGCCCAGCTACGAGCAGTACTTC.

This clone has a handful of counts. CDR3 sequence: CASSTQLETQYF. Written as DNA, the CDR3 is TGTGCCAGCAGCACACAGCTGGAGACCCAGTACTTC. The chain uses TRBV12-3 or TRBV12-4 and TRBJ2-5; D gene ambiguous. V was trimmed by 6 bases and J by 5 bases, leaving 10 bases between them. This CDR3 has 12 residues.

The CDR3 is CASSQERGQEKDQPQHF. The CDR3 DNA sequence: TGCGCCAGCAGCCAAGAAAGAGGGCAGGAAAAGGATCAGCCCCAGCATTTT. The chain joins TRBV4-1 to TRBJ1-5; D is unclear. Germline assignment: CDR1 MGHRA and CDR2 YSYEKL. With 0 bases removed from V and 5 bases from J, the gap between germline ends came to 17 bases. The CDR3 length is 17 residues.

CDR3 DNA: TGTGCCAGCAGCCCCTTTCGGGGTAGCAATCAGCCCCAGCATTTT. As protein: CASSPFRGSNQPQHF. The chain couples TRBV6-5 to TRBJ1-5; D is undetermined. Between the trimmed V and J ends, which lost 6 bases and 0 bases, there was a span of 12 bases. CDR1 is MNHEY and CDR2 is SVGAGI in the germline V gene. The CDR3 totals 15 residues.

The rearrangement joins TRBV19 to TRBJ2-5; TRBD2 might be the D (6 bases). V was shortened by 7 bases and J by 1 base, with 16 bases between the two germline ends. This CDR3 region has 15 residues. Germline V CDR1 and CDR2: LNHDA, SQIVND (reference sequence). The CDR3 protein is CASKPAGRPQETQYF. Here the CDR3 DNA reads TGTGCCAGTAAGCCCGCGGGGCGGCCCCAAGAGACCCAGTACTTC. The variable domain in full, with the rest retrieved from reference TRBV19 and TRBJ2-5, is DGGITQSPKYLFRKEGQNVTLSCEQNLNHDAMYWYRQDPGQGLRLIYYSQIVNDFQKGDIAEGYSVSREKKESFPLTVTSAQKNPTAFYLCASKPAGRPQETQYFGPGTRLLVL.

Only a few counts were recorded for this clone. CDR3 DNA: TGTGCCAGCAGCTTTACACCGAACACTGAAGCTTTCTTT. This encodes CASSFTPNTEAFF. This rearrangement joins TRBV7-3 to TRBJ1-1; no reliable D call. Per the germline V gene, CDR1 is SGHTA and CDR2 is FQGTGA. The CDR3 runs 13 residues. With 3 bases removed from V and 1 base from J, the gap between germline ends came to 6 bases.

The rearrangement links TRBV7-9 to TRBJ2-3, with 7 bases matching TRBD1. V gave up 11 bases and J gave up 4 bases; unmatched junction bases: 15. This CDR3 comprises 15 residues. Germline values: CDR1 SEHNR, CDR2 FQNEAQ (reference sequence). The CDR3 DNA reads as TGTGCCCAGGACGGCAGGGGGAAGTCGGCAGATACGCAGTATTTT. This encodes CAQDGRGKSADTQYF.